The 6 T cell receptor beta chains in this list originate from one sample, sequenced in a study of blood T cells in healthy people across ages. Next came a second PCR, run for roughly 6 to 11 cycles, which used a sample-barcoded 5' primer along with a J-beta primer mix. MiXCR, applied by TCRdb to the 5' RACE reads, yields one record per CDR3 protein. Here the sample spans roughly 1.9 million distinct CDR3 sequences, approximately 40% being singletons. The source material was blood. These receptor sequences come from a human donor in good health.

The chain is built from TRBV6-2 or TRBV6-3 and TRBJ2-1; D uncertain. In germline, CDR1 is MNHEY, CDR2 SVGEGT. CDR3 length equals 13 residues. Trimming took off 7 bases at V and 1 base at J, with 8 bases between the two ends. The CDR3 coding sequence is TGTGCCAGCAATCTTCGTTCCTACAATGAGCAGTTCTTC. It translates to CASNLRSYNEQFF.

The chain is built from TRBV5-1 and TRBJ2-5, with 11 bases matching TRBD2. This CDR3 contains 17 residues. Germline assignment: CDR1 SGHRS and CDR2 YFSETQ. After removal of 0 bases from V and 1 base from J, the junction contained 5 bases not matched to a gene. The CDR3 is CASSLGLAGSFQETQYF. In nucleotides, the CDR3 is TGCGCCAGCAGCTTGGGACTAGCGGGGAGCTTCCAAGAGACCCAGTACTTC.

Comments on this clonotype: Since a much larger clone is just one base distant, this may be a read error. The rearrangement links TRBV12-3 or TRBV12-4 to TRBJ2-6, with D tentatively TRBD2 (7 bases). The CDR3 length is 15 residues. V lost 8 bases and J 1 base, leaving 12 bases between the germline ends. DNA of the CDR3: TGTGCCAGCTACCGGGGGGCGTCTGGGGCCAACGTCCTGACTTTC. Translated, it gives CASYRGASGANVLTF.

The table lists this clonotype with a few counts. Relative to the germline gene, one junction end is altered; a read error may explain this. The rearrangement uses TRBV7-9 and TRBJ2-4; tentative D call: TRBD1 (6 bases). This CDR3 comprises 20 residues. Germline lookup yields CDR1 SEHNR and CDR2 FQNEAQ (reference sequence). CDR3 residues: CACSLLPQGVGFGAKNIQYF. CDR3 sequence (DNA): TGTGCCTGCAGCTTATTGCCACAGGGAGTTGGCTTTGGAGCCAAAAACATTCAGTACTTC. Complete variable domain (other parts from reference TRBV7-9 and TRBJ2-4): DTGVSQNPRHKITKRGQNVTFRCDPISEHNRLYWYRQTLGQGPEFLTYFQNEAQLEKSRLLSDRFSAERPKGSFSTLEIQRTEQGDSAMYLCACSLLPQGVGFGAKNIQYFGAGTRLSVL.

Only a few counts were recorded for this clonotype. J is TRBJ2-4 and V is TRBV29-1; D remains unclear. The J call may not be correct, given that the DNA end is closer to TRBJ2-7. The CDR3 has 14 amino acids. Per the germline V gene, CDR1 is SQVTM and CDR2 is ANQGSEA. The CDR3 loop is CSVERATNPFEQYF. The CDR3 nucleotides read TGCAGCGTTGAAAGAGCCACAAACCCCTTCGAGCAGTACTTC.

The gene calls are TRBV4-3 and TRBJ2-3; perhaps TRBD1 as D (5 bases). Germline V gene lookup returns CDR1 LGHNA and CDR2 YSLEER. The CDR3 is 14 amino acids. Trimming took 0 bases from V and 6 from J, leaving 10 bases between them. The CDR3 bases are TGCGCCAGCAGCCAAGATCTAGGGGATGATACGCAGTATTTT. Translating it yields CASSQDLGDDTQYF.